This T cell receptor beta chain was observed in a study of T cell repertoires in cytomegalovirus infection. In the study overall: Well-studied HLA-B-restricted epitopes and recently identified HLA-C-restricted epitopes of CMV were both used in the study. Through public TCR beta signatures, both CMV infection and matching HLA type were indicated. Findings of the study overall: Dominating the ex vivo response were HLA-C-restricted CMV-specific TCR beta clonotypes. Cumulative public TCR beta family frequency identified CMV carriers with the relevant HLA.

TCRdb fed the reads into MiXCR, producing one record per CDR3 protein. The sample includes approximately 770,000 distinct CDR3 sequences, 29% of them seen just once. Trimming removed 3 bases at V and 0 bases at J, with 15 bases between. The CDR3 runs 17 residues. Germline CDR1 is SGHVS and CDR2 is FQNEAQ. On this clonotype: Its antigen is still unknown.

V gene TRBV7-8 combines with J gene TRBJ1-5; no firm D call. This TCR was sampled from a human donor in good health (CMV status not recorded). Some clones in this sample may be carry-over from other donors' samples. The specimen was cultured CD8+ T cells from PBMCs, collected from culture after CMV antigen stimulation. CDR3 protein: CASSFSDSGYSNQPQHF. The CDR3 DNA sequence: TGTGCCAGCAGCTTCTCGGACTCTGGCTATAGCAATCAGCCCCAGCATTTT.